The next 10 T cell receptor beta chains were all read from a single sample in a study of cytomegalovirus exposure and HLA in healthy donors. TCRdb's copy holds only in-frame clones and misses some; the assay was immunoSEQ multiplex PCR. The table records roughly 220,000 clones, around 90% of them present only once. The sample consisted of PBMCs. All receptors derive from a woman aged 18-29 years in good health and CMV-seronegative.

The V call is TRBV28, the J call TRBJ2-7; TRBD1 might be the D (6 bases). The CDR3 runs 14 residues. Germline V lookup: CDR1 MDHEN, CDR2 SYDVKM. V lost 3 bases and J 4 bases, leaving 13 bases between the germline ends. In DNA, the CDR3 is TGTGCCAGCAGTTTGACAGGCCATTCGTACGAGCAGTACTTC. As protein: CASSLTGHSYEQYF.

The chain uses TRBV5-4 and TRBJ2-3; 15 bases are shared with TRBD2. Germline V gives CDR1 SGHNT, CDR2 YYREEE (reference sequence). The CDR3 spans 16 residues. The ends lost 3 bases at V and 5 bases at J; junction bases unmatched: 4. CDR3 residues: CASSSRTSGRGDTQYF. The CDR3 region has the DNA TGTGCCAGCAGCTCCCGGACTAGCGGGAGGGGAGATACGCAGTATTTT.

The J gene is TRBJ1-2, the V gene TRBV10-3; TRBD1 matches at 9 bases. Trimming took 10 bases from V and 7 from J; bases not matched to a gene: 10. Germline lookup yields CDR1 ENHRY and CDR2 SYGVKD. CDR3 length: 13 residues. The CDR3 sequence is CATRTGVESGYTF. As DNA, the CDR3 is TGTGCCACGAGGACAGGGGTCGAGAGTGGCTACACCTTC.

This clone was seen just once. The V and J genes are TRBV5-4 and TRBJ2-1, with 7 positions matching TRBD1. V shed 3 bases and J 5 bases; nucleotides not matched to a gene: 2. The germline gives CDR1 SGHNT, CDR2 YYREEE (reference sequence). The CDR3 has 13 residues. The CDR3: CASSSGQNNEQFF. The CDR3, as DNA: TGTGCCAGCAGCTCGGGACAGAACAATGAGCAGTTCTTC.

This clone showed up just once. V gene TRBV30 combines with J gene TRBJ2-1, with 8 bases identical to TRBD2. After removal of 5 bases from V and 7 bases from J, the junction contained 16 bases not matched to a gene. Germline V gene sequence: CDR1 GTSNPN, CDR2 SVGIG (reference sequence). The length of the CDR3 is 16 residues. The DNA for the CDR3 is TGTGCCTGGCGGACCCCCCCCGCGGGAGGCAGGAATGAGCAGTTCTTC. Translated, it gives CAWRTPPAGGRNEQFF.

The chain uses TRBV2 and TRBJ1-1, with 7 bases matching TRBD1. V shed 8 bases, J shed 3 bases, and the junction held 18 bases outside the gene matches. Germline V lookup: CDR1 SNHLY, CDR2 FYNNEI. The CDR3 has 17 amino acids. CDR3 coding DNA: TGTGCCAGCCACCCAAGACAGGGCGCCATCCGGGACACTGAAGCTTTCTTT. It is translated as CASHPRQGAIRDTEAFF.

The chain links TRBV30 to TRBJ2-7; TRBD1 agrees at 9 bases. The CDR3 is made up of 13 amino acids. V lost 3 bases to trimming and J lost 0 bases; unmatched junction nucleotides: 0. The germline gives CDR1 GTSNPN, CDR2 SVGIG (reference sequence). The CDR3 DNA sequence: TGTGCCTGGAGGGGACAGGGCTCCTACGAGCAGTACTTC. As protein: CAWRGQGSYEQYF.

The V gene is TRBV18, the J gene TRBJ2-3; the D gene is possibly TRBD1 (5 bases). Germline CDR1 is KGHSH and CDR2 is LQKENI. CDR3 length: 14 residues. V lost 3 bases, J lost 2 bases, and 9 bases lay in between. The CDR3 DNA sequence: TGTGCCAGCTCACCCGCAGGGCACACAGATACGCAGTATTTT. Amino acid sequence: CASSPAGHTDTQYF. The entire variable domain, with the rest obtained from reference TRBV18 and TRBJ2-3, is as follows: NAGVMQNPRHLVRRRGQEARLRCSPMKGHSHVYWYRQLPEEGLKFMVYLQKENIIDESGMPKERFSAEFPKEGPSILRIQQVVRGDSAAYFCASSPAGHTDTQYFGPGTRLTVL.

In nucleotides, the CDR3 is TGTGCCAGCAGTTTATCCGGGACAGGGGGTGGCGATGAGCAGTTCTTC. This translates into CASSLSGTGGGDEQFF. This chain uses TRBV28 with TRBJ2-1; 11 bases line up with TRBD1. The CDR3 runs to 16 residues. Germline V gene lookup returns CDR1 MDHEN and CDR2 SYDVKM. V was clipped by 1 base and J by 8 bases; unmatched bases: 7. Looking up the rest from reference TRBV28 and TRBJ2-1 gives the full variable domain: DVKVTQSSRYLVKRTGEKVFLECVQDMDHENMFWYRQDPGLGLRLIYFSYDVKMKEKGDIPEGYSVSREKKERFSLILESASTNQTSMYLCASSLSGTGGGDEQFFGPGTRLTVL.

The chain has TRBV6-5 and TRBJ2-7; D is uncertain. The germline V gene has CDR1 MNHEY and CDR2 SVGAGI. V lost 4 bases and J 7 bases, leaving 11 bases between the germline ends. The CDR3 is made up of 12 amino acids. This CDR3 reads CASSSPSEEQYF. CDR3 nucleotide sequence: TGTGCCAGCAGTTCCCCCTCGGAGGAGCAGTACTTC.